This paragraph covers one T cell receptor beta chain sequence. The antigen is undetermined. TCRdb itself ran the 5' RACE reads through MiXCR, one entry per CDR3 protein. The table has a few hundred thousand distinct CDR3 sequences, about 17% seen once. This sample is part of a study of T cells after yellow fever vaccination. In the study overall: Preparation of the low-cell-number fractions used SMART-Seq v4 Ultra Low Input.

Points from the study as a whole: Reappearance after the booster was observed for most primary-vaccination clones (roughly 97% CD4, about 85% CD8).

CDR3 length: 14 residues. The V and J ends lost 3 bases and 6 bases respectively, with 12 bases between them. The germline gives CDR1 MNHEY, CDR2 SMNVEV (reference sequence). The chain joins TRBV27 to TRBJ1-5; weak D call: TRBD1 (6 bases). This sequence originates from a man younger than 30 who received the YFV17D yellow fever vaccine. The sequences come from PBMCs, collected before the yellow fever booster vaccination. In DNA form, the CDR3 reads TGTGCCAGCAGTTTTGTAGGGGGAAGTCAGCCCCAGCATTTT. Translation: CASSFVGGSQPQHF.